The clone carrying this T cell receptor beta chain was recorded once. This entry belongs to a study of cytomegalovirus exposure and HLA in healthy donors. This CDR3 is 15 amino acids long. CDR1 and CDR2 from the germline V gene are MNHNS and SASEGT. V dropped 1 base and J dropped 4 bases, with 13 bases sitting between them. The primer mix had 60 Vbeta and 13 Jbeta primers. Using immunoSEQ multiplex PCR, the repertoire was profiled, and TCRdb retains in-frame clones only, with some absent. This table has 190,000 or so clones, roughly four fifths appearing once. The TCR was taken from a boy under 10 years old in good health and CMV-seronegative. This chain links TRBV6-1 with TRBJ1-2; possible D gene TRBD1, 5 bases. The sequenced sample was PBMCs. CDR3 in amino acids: CASSEVSGGSYGYTF. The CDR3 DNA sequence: TGTGCCAGCAGTGAAGTCTCCGGGGGGAGCTATGGCTACACCTTC.